This is a list of T cell receptor beta chains from one sample in a study of cytomegalovirus exposure and HLA in healthy donors. Sequenced by immunoSEQ multiplex PCR; TCRdb stores in-frame clones only, minus some. The profile shows approximately 110,000 clones, roughly two thirds of them singletons. Material for sequencing was PBMCs. These TCRs come from a woman in her 30s in good health and CMV-seronegative. Each CDR3 is given with its conserved first and last residue. Each record gives: J gene, D gene, V gene, clone size, CDR3 protein, CDR3 DNA. The D gene is left open where the match is weak. Size is stated for part of the rows, as once, few or many counts, or as a class when the clone is expanded.

TRBJ1-2 | TRBD1 | TRBV4-3 | . | CASSQGRIVGQGYGYTF | TGCGCCAGCAGCCAAGGGAGGATTGTGGGACAGGGGTATGGCTACACCTTC
TRBJ2-1 | . | TRBV7-3 | . | CASSQRLDPQNEQFF | TGTGCCAGCAGCCAACGGCTAGACCCACAAAATGAGCAGTTCTTC
TRBJ2-4 | TRBD1 | TRBV7-2 | . | CASSRTGGLGENIQYF | TGTGCCAGCAGCCGAACAGGGGGCCTGGGCGAAAACATTCAGTACTTC
TRBJ1-2 | TRBD1 | TRBV7-2 | . | CASSLDRGSYGYTF | TGTGCCAGCAGCTTGGACAGGGGGAGCTATGGCTACACCTTC
TRBJ2-3 | . | TRBV5-4 | once | CASSGRPTSTDTQYF | TGTGCCAGCAGCGGGAGACCGACTAGCACAGATACGCAGTATTTT
TRBJ2-7 | . | TRBV7-3 | . | CASSFAGRGYEQYF | TGTGCCAGCAGTTTCGCGGGACGGGGATACGAGCAGTACTTC
TRBJ2-7 | TRBD1 | TRBV11-2 | . | CASSLRGTGGSYEQYF | TGTGCCAGCAGCTTGCGTGGGACAGGGGGATCCTACGAGCAGTACTTC
TRBJ2-1 | TRBD1 | TRBV30 | . | CAWSVLGQTYNEQFF | TGTGCCTGGAGTGTACTGGGACAGACCTACAATGAGCAGTTCTTC
TRBJ2-1 | . | TRBV5-8 | . | CASSAFEGYSDNEQFF | TGTGCCAGCAGCGCGTTCGAGGGTTATTCCGACAATGAGCAGTTCTTC
TRBJ1-4 | . | TRBV28 | . | CASSHTEVWEKLFF | TGTGCCAGCAGTCATACCGAGGTTTGGGAAAAACTGTTTTTT
TRBJ2-1 | TRBD2 | TRBV19 | . | CASRTSGRVVYNEQFF | TGTGCCAGTAGGACTAGCGGGAGAGTGGTCTACAATGAGCAGTTCTTC
TRBJ2-5 | TRBD2 | TRBV2 | . | CASMTSEFQETQYF | TGTGCCAGCATGACTAGCGAGTTCCAAGAGACCCAGTACTTC
TRBJ1-3 | . | TRBV4-3 | . | CASSQTLLSGNTIYF | TGCGCCAGCAGCCAAACCTTACTCTCTGGAAACACCATATATTTT
TRBJ1-1 | . | TRBV10-3 | . | CAVGSGTLSAAFF | TGTGCCGTGGGATCTGGGACTCTCAGCGCAGCTTTCTTT
TRBJ1-3 | . | TRBV6-5 | . | CASSYFFGNTIYF | TGTGCCAGCAGTTATTTCTTCGGAAACACCATATATTTT
TRBJ1-1 | TRBD1 | TRBV5-1 | . | CASSLPRQGAPGNTEAFF | TGCGCCAGCAGCTTGCCCCGACAGGGGGCGCCTGGGAACACTGAAGCTTTCTTT
TRBJ2-7 | . | TRBV5-1 | . | CASSPDRYEQYF | TGCGCCAGCAGCCCAGACAGGTACGAGCAGTACTTC
TRBJ2-7 | TRBD2 | TRBV7-2 | . | CASSAIAGGGSKQYF | TGTGCCAGCAGCGCCATTGCGGGAGGGGGCAGCAAGCAGTACTTC
TRBJ1-5 | . | TRBV7-2 | . | CASSSVQGIGNQPQHF | TGTGCCAGCAGCTCCGTGCAGGGCATTGGCAATCAGCCCCAGCATTTT
TRBJ2-7 | . | TRBV28 | . | CASSLTVYEQYF | TGTGCCAGCAGTTTAACCGTCTACGAGCAGTACTTC
TRBJ2-4 | TRBD1 | TRBV6-5 | . | CASSQTGINIQYF | TGTGCCAGCAGCCAGACAGGGATAAACATTCAGTACTTC
TRBJ1-1 | TRBD1 | TRBV11-2 | . | CASSLTGGFTEAFF | TGTGCCAGCAGCCTGACAGGGGGGTTCACTGAAGCTTTCTTT
TRBJ2-1 | TRBD2 | TRBV7-8 | . | CASSLGLAGTYNEQFF | TGTGCCAGCAGCTTGGGACTAGCGGGAACCTACAATGAGCAGTTCTTC
TRBJ2-7 | . | TRBV5-4 | . | CASSPSDSGRFEQYF | TGTGCCAGCAGCCCCTCGGATAGCGGAAGGTTCGAGCAGTACTTC
TRBJ2-1 | TRBD2 | TRBV28 | . | CASSSGLAEQFF | TGTGCCAGCAGTTCGGGACTAGCTGAGCAGTTCTTC
TRBJ2-1 | . | TRBV6-5 | few | CASSKGGPIYNEQFF | TGTGCCAGCAGCAAAGGGGGACCGATCTACAATGAGCAGTTCTTC
TRBJ2-3 | . | TRBV30 | few | CAWEVLRWVAGTDTQYF | TGTGCCTGGGAGGTCCTCCGGTGGGTAGCGGGCACAGATACGCAGTATTTT
TRBJ2-3 | . | TRBV28 | . | CASSSGRLVTDTQYF | TGTGCCAGCAGTTCCGGTCGACTAGTTACAGATACGCAGTATTTT
TRBJ2-1 | TRBD2 | TRBV9 | . | CASSGTSGIYNEQFF | TGTGCCAGCAGCGGAACTAGCGGGATTTACAATGAGCAGTTCTTC
TRBJ2-1 | TRBD2 | TRBV5-1 | . | CASSLEAGGPDEQFF | TGCGCCAGCAGCTTAGAAGCGGGAGGGCCCGATGAGCAGTTCTTC
TRBJ2-6 | . | TRBV30 | . | CAWSDGSSGANVLTF | TGTGCCTGGAGTGACGGTAGCTCTGGGGCCAACGTCCTGACTTTC
TRBJ2-3 | TRBD2 | TRBV5-1 | . | CASSPGLAGDADTQYF | TGCGCCAGCAGCCCGGGACTAGCGGGAGACGCAGATACGCAGTATTTT
TRBJ2-1 | . | TRBV9 | . | CASNPHSAGYNEQFF | TGTGCCAGCAACCCCCATTCTGCAGGCTACAATGAGCAGTTCTTC
TRBJ1-1 | . | TRBV21-1 | . | CARRQGRRTEAFF | TGTGCCAGGAGACAGGGTCGGAGGACTGAAGCTTTCTTT
TRBJ2-1 | TRBD2 | TRBV4-3 | . | CASSRSPQGLAEEQFF | TGCGCCAGCAGCAGGTCCCCACAAGGACTAGCGGAAGAGCAGTTCTTC